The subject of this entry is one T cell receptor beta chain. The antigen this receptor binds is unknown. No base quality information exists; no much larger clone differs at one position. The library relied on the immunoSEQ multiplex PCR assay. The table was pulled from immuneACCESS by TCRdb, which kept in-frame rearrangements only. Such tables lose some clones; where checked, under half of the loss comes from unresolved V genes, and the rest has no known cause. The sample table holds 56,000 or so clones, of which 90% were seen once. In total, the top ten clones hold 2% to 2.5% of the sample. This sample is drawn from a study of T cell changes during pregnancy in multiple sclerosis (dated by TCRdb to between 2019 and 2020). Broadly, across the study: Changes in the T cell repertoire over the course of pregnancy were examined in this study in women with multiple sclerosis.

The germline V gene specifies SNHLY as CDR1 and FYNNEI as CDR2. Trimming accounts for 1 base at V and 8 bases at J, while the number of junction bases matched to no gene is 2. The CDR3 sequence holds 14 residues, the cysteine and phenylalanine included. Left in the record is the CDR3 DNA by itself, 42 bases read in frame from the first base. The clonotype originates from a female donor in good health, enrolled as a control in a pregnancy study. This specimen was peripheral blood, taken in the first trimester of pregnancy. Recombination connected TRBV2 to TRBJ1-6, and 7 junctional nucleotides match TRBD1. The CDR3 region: CASSEGTGYSPLHF. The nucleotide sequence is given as TGTGCCAGCAGTGAAGGGACAGGTTATTCACCCCTCCACTTT.